The clone carrying this T cell receptor (beta chain) was picked up many times. What it binds is unknown. The record originates from a study of human T cells and chemical hapten exposure. Study-wide context: On around 2 cm by around 2 cm of upper inner arm skin, sensitization was performed with 2% DPC. Small discrepancies in pooled library volume mainly accounted for the varying TCR yields per sample.

CDR3 length: 18 residues. Trimming stripped 1 base from V and 0 bases from J, with 19 bases between. The germline V gene encodes CDR1 SGHVS and CDR2 FNYEAQ. MiXCR, applied by TCRdb to the RACE reads, yields one record per CDR3 protein. The sample has just over 40,000 distinct CDR3 sequences; roughly 3.3% are singletons. Study-wide points: Expanded TCR sets contained significantly more large CDR3 similarity clusters than controls.

Regarding time point: patch test 2, 6 weeks after DPC sensitization. The sample's treatment: therapeutic diphenylcyclopropenone sensitization with weekly scalp DPC. Donation of samples came from alopecia patients who were 18 to 70 years old and suitable for DPC. The sequencing here drew on whole blood, taken in connection with sensitization to the hapten diphenylcyclopropenone (DPC). The TCR sequence derives from a man between 40 and 49 years old with alopecia areata. Some clones in this sample may be carry-over from other donors' samples. The V call is TRBV7-6, the J call TRBJ2-7; D gene ambiguous. The CDR3 reads CASSLGYRPGQASYEQYF. The CDR3 region has the DNA TGTGCCAGCAGCTTAGGTTATCGGCCGGGTCAGGCCTCCTACGAGCAGTACTTC.